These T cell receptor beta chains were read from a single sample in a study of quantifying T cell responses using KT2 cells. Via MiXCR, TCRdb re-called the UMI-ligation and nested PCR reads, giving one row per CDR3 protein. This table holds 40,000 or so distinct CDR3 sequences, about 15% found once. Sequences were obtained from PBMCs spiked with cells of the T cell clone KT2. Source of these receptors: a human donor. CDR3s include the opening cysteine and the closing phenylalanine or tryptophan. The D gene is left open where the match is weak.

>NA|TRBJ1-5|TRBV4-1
CASSLVQGPQPQHF
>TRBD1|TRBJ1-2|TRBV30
CAWFPSPGQGPGYTF
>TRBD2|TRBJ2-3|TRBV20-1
CSAREELAGDTDTQYF
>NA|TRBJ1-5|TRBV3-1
CASSQDTGAHQPQHF
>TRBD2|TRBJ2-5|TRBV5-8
CASILTSGSGETQYF
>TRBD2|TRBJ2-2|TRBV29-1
CSATGTSGTTNTGELFF
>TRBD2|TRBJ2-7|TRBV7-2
CASSLARRGGSYEQYF
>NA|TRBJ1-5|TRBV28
CASSLLGEGQPQHF
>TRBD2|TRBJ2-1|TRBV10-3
CAISFGTSSDEQFF
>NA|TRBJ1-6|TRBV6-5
CASTGGRGSPLHF
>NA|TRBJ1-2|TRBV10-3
CAISPGWLAAEVYGYTF
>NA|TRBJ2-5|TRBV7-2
CASRPALAGQETQYF
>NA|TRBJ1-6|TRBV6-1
CASSAPLRGSYNSPLHF
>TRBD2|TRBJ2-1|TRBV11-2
CASSSGLAGANEQFF
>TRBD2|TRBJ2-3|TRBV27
CASRRTSGDTQYF
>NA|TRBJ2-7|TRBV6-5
CASSPWGAPYEQYF
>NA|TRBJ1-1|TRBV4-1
CASSQFSLNTEAFF
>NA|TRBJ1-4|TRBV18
CASSPSAVTTNEKLFF
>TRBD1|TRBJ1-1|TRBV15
CATSRERDRGDTEAFF
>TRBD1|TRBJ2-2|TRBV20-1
CSARRTGEAGELFF
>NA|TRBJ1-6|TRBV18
CASSPFSQGQSGSPLHF
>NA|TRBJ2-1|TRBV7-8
CASSLAGHNEQFF
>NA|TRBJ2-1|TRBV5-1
CASSFGNEQFF
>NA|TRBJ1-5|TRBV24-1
CATSVGGNQPQHF
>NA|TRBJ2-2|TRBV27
CASTMTAGGGELFF
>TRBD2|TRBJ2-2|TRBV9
CASSSGLVRNTGELFF
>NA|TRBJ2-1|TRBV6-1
CASSEAGGSYNEQFF
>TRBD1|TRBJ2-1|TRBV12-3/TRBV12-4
CASSFDRGTSDEQFF
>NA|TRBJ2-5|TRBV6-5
CASSTSGTETQYF
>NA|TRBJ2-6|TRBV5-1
CASSLSRHNSGANVLTF
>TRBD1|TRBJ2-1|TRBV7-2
CASSPGTGREQFF
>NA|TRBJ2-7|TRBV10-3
CAISEFDKREQYF
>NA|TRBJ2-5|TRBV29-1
CSVAAGRETQYF
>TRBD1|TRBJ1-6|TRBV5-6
CASSLAQGGGSPLHF
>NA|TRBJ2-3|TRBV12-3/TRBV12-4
CASRRNAGRTFFTDTQYF
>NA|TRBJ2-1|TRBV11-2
CASSLGRGGNSYNEQFF
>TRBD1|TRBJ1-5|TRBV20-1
CSARDQGQGKGPQHF
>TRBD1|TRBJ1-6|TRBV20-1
CSASRDSNSPLHF
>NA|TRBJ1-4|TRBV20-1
CSARDREGSWEKLFF
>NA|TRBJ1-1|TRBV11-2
CASSLRDTEAFF
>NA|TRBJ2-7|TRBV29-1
CSPLEDSSYEQYF
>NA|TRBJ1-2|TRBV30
CAWSLGGLESHYGYTF
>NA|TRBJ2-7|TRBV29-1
CSVAGLANVYEQYF